These 27 T cell receptor beta chains came from one sample sequenced in a study of beta chain features in type 1 diabetes. Sequencing targeted expressed TCRB transcripts, as all isolated RNA had been reverse transcribed. TCRdb keeps only in-frame clones here, not all; method: immunoSEQ multiplex PCR. Of roughly 140,000 clones detected, about 7% appear once; the ten largest clones hold roughly 1.5%. Sequenced sample: central memory CD4+ T cells from blood. These receptors were taken from a woman in her thirties in good health.

The J gene is TRBJ2-3, the V gene TRBV5-8; D is possibly TRBD2 (6 bases). The CDR3 consists of 15 residues. V lost 0 bases and J 3 bases, leaving 11 bases between the germline ends. In germline, CDR1 is SGHTS, CDR2 YDEGEE. CDR3 bases: TGTGCCAGCAGCTTGGCCAGGAGGGTTACAGATACGCAGTATTTT. It is translated as CASSLARRVTDTQYF.

This clone was recorded at least ten times. V usage is TRBV7-9 and J usage is TRBJ2-5; D uncertain. The germline CDR1 and CDR2 sequences are SEHNR and FQNEAQ (reference sequence). The CDR3 extends over 10 amino acids. CDR3: CGSGTETQYF. In nucleotides, the CDR3 is TGTGGGTCCGGTACAGAGACCCAGTACTTC.

This clone was observed a handful of times. The chain combines TRBV6-1 with TRBJ2-1; 8 bases match TRBD2. There are 17 residues in the CDR3. Germline V CDR1 and CDR2: MNHNS, SASEGT. J lost 8 bases, V lost 2 bases, and 14 bases had no gene match. DNA of the CDR3: TGTGCCAGCAGTGAAAGGCTGTTGGGACTAGGCTTAGATGAGCAGTTCTTC. The encoded protein is CASSERLLGLGLDEQFF.

The chain is built from TRBV15 and TRBJ1-3; possibly TRBD1 for D (6 bases). The V gene's germline CDR1 is LNHNV and CDR2 YYDKDF (reference sequence). The CDR3 has 17 residues. With 0 bases removed from V and 0 bases from J, the gap between germline ends came to 12 bases. CDR3 DNA sequence: TGTGCCACCAGCAGAGACCTTACAGGGAGCTCTGGAAACACCATATATTTT. This encodes CATSRDLTGSSGNTIYF.

V gene TRBV28 combines with J gene TRBJ1-5; D might be TRBD1 (6 bases). The CDR3 length is 15 residues. V was trimmed by 5 bases and J by 3 bases, leaving 14 bases between them. Germline V lookup: CDR1 MDHEN, CDR2 SYDVKM. In nucleotides, the CDR3 is TGTGCCAGCAGTCCCAATACAGGGCTCAATCAGCCCCAGCATTTT. This translates into CASSPNTGLNQPQHF.

At least ten counts were recorded for this clone. V gene TRBV29-1 combines with J gene TRBJ2-7, with D maybe TRBD1 (5 bases). CDR3 length: 12 residues. Trimming left V 4 bases short and J 6 bases short, with 13 bases between. The V gene's germline CDR1 is SQVTM and CDR2 ANQGSEA. The CDR3 nucleotides read TGCAGCGTTGGACAGCCTCTTGTCGAGCAGTACTTC. Residues: CSVGQPLVEQYF.

This sequence joins TRBV28 and TRBJ1-1; TRBD1 matches at 7 bases. Germline values: CDR1 MDHEN, CDR2 SYDVKM. Trimming cost V 6 bases and J 6 bases; bases outside gene matches: 16. The CDR3 contains 16 residues. The CDR3 DNA reads TGTGCCAGCAGGGCTCCGCGACAGGGATCGGGCGCTGAAGCTTTCTTT. Translated: CASRAPRQGSGAEAFF.

This clone was recorded a few times. The chain combines TRBV7-8 with TRBJ2-7, with D possibly being TRBD1 (6 bases). The germline CDR1 and CDR2 sequences are SGHVS and FQNEAQ. V was cut by 7 bases and J by 2 bases, with 15 bases left in between. The CDR3 has 14 amino acids. The CDR3 coding sequence is TGTGCCAGCACGAGTCCGGACAGACCCTACGAGCAGTACTTC. It yields the protein CASTSPDRPYEQYF.

This clone has more than one count but fewer than ten. The gene calls are TRBV11-2 and TRBJ2-1; TRBD1 agrees at 12 bases. Germline V CDR1 and CDR2: SGHAT, FQNNGV. Unmatched junction bases numbered 11, after V lost 4 bases and J lost 10 bases. This CDR3 has 16 residues. CDR3 in DNA: TGTGCCAGCAGCTCTCAACCCGGGACAGGGGGCAGGGAGCAGTTCTTC. This translates into CASSSQPGTGGREQFF.

This clone was counted ten times or more. The rearrangement links TRBV5-1 to TRBJ2-1, with TRBD2 matching 10 bases. CDR1 is SGHRS and CDR2 is YFSETQ in the germline V gene. The CDR3 extends over 15 amino acids. V was pared by 4 bases and J by 9 bases, with 10 bases of the junction left unmatched. In DNA, the CDR3 is TGCGCCAGCAGCCGCGGGACTAGCGCTGACGGTGAGCAGTTCTTC. Protein product: CASSRGTSADGEQFF.

A few counts support this clone. The gene calls are TRBV4-2 and TRBJ1-4; no clear D gene. The CDR3 runs to 15 residues. Trimming removed 1 base at V and 8 bases at J, with 14 bases between. Germline CDR1 reads LGHNA; CDR2 reads YNFKEQ. This chain's CDR3 is CASSQGAARREKLFF. For the CDR3, the DNA is TGTGCCAGCAGCCAAGGAGCGGCACGGAGGGAAAAACTGTTTTTT.

This chain joins TRBV5-1 and TRBJ2-1; 13 nucleotides agree with TRBD2. The CDR3 has 15 amino acids. Germline values: CDR1 SGHRS, CDR2 YFSETQ. V lost 4 bases to trimming and J lost 9 bases; unmatched junction nucleotides: 7. This CDR3 reads CASSLTSGRASEQFF. CDR3 sequence (DNA): TGCGCCAGCAGCCTAACTAGCGGGAGGGCCTCTGAGCAGTTCTTC.

This clone showed up many times. The sample holds other DNA sequences that translate to the same CDR3. The CDR3 DNA follows: TGCGCCAGCAGCTTGGGAGGCGCAGAGACCCAGTACTTC. Its translation: CASSLGGAETQYF. The chain employs TRBV5-1 and TRBJ2-5; no firm D call. The length of the CDR3 is 13 residues. V was shortened by 0 bases and J by 4 bases, with 7 bases between the two germline ends. Germline CDR1 SGHRS, CDR2 YFSETQ.

The sample holds a few counts of this clone. The J gene is TRBJ2-1, the V gene TRBV2, with 11 bases identical to TRBD2. The V gene end was trimmed by 6 bases and the J gene end by 9 bases; junction bases not matched to a gene: 7. The CDR3 length is 14 residues. Germline V lookup: CDR1 SNHLY, CDR2 FYNNEI. This chain's CDR3 is CASRTLAGDSEQFF. The DNA of the CDR3 is TGTGCCAGCAGAACACTAGCGGGAGACTCTGAGCAGTTCTTC.

This clone was seen a handful of times. The gene calls are TRBV19 and TRBJ1-3; TRBD1 is a possible D gene (5 bases). Germline V CDR1 and CDR2: LNHDA, SQIVND (reference sequence). V lost 6 bases, J lost 7 bases, and 10 bases lay in between. The CDR3 covers 12 residues. The CDR3, as DNA: TGTGCCAGTAGGACAGATATGAACACCATATATTTT. It encodes CASRTDMNTIYF.

The V gene is TRBV7-2, the J gene TRBJ2-7; TRBD1 matches 7 bases. Germline values: CDR1 SGHTA, CDR2 FQGNSA. This CDR3 is 15 amino acids long. With V trimmed by 1 base and J by 3 bases, 6 bases remained unmatched. The chain's CDR3 is CASSLGQGVFYEQYF. CDR3 sequence (DNA): TGTGCCAGCAGCTTAGGACAGGGCGTTTTCTACGAGCAGTACTTC.

This chain joins TRBV10-3 and TRBJ1-1; TRBD1 might be the D (5 bases). Trimming took 7 bases from V and 3 from J, leaving 21 bases between them. The CDR3 is 16 residues long. The germline CDR1 and CDR2 sequences are ENHRY and SYGVKD. DNA for the CDR3: TGTGCCATCAAGGATGGGGGGGGATTAAGGGACACTGAAGCTTTCTTT. It codes for CAIKDGGGLRDTEAFF.

This clone was detected a few times. The V call is TRBV28, the J call TRBJ2-3; tentative D call: TRBD2 (5 bases). This CDR3 is built from 14 residues. The V and J ends lost 3 bases and 4 bases respectively, with 11 bases between them. Germline CDR1 MDHEN, CDR2 SYDVKM. CDR3 nucleotides: TGTGCCAGCAGTTTGAGCAGCGGCCCAGATACGCAGTATTTT. Translation gives CASSLSSGPDTQYF.

The chain uses TRBV6-1 and TRBJ1-1, with D uncertain. This CDR3 region has 13 residues. The germline V and J ends were trimmed by 5 bases and 11 bases, with 18 bases remaining between them. Germline V gene data show CDR1 as MNHNS and CDR2 as SASEGT. Here the CDR3 reads CASSLDFVGEAFF. In DNA, the CDR3 is TGTGCCAGCAGTTTGGATTTTGTCGGGGAGGCTTTCTTT.

This clone was counted a few times. The rearrangement uses TRBV28 and TRBJ2-7, with D perhaps TRBD1 (5 bases). V was pared by 2 bases and J by 4 bases, with 15 bases between. The CDR3 is 15 residues long. Germline V gives CDR1 MDHEN, CDR2 SYDVKM. The CDR3 here is CASSLRQFGAYEQYF. DNA of the CDR3: TGTGCCAGCAGTTTACGACAGTTTGGAGCATACGAGCAGTACTTC.

At least ten counts were recorded for this clone. The chain links TRBV14 to TRBJ2-7; TRBD2 might be the D (6 bases). This CDR3 is built from 13 residues. Germline V CDR1 and CDR2: SGHDN, FVKESK. Trimming stripped 1 base from V and 7 bases from J, with 11 bases between. CDR3: CASSQAEGREQYF. CDR3 in DNA: TGTGCCAGCAGCCAAGCGGAGGGGAGGGAGCAGTACTTC.

This clone occurred a few times. The J gene is TRBJ1-4, the V gene TRBV28, with D unclear. The CDR3 has 16 amino acids. Trimming cost V 3 bases and J 0 bases, with 11 bases left between them. CDR1 MDHEN and CDR2 SYDVKM come from the germline V gene. The CDR3, as DNA: TGTGCCAGCAGTTTGTGGAGAGGCCCAACTAATGAAAAACTGTTTTTT. As protein: CASSLWRGPTNEKLFF. The whole variable domain, remainder taken from reference TRBV28 and TRBJ1-4, is DVKVTQSSRYLVKRTGEKVFLECVQDMDHENMFWYRQDPGLGLRLIYFSYDVKMKEKGDIPEGYSVSREKKERFSLILESASTNQTSMYLCASSLWRGPTNEKLFFGSGTQLSVL.

This clone has only a few counts. This rearrangement joins TRBV5-1 to TRBJ2-7; 10 bases map to TRBD2. The CDR3 covers 14 residues. J lost 7 bases, V lost 2 bases, and 6 bases had no gene match. Germline V lookup: CDR1 SGHRS, CDR2 YFSETQ. CDR3 loop: CASSLAGGPSEQYF. CDR3 nucleotides: TGCGCCAGCAGCTTAGCGGGAGGGCCAAGTGAGCAGTACTTC.

This clone was found a few times. The same CDR3 can be traced to other DNA sequences in this sample. This rearrangement joins TRBV5-1 to TRBJ1-1; D is perhaps TRBD1 (6 bases). The CDR3 is 14 amino acids. Germline lookup yields CDR1 SGHRS and CDR2 YFSETQ. The ends were cut back, 4 bases at V and 2 bases at J, with 12 bases in the middle. The chain's CDR3 is CASSVQGANTEAFF. The DNA of the CDR3 is TGCGCCAGCAGCGTACAGGGAGCAAACACTGAAGCTTTCTTT. The variable domain in full, completed from reference TRBV5-1 and TRBJ1-1, reads KAGVTQTPRYLIKTRGQQVTLSCSPISGHRSVSWYQQTPGQGLQFLFEYFSETQRNKGNFPGRFSGRQFSNSRSEMNVSTLELGDSALYLCASSVQGANTEAFFGQGTRLTVV.

This clone was counted a few times. V gene TRBV7-2 combines with J gene TRBJ2-1, with a tentative D call TRBD2 (5 bases). CDR1 and CDR2 (germline): SGHTA, FQGNSA. The CDR3 consists of 18 residues. V was trimmed by 2 bases and J by 0 bases, leaving 17 bases between them. CDR3 protein: CASSLTGPGESSYNEQFF. In DNA, the CDR3 is TGTGCCAGCAGCTTAACGGGTCCTGGGGAGAGCTCCTACAATGAGCAGTTCTTC.

This chain uses TRBV7-3 with TRBJ1-6; D remains ambiguous. Germline CDR1 is SGHTA and CDR2 is FQGTGA. CDR3 length: 14 amino acids. Trimming took off 1 base at V and 9 bases at J, with 10 bases between the two ends. In DNA form, the CDR3 reads TGTGCCAGCAGCTTAATCGGAGGAAGTTCACCCCTCCACTTT. It translates to CASSLIGGSSPLHF.

This clone has only a few counts. The chain employs TRBV7-9 and TRBJ1-2, with 10 bases matching TRBD1. Losses at the gene ends were 6 bases for V and 7 bases for J; bases not matched to a gene: 5. CDR3 length: 13 amino acids. Germline CDR1 and CDR2: SEHNR and FQNEAQ (reference sequence). The CDR3 sequence is CASSSWTGGGYTF. CDR3 DNA sequence: TGTGCCAGCAGTTCATGGACAGGGGGTGGCTACACCTTC.